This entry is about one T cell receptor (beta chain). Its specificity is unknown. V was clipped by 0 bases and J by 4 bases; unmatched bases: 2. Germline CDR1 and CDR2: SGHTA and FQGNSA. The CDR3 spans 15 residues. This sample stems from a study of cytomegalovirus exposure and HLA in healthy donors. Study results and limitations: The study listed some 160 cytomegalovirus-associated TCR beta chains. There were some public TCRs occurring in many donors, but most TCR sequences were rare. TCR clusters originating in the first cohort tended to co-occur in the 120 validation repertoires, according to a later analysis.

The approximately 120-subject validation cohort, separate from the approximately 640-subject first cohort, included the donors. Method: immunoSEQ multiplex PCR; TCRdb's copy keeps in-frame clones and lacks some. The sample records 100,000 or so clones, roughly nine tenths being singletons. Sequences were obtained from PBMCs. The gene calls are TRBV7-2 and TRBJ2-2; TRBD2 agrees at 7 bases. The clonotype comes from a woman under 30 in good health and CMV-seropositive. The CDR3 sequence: CASSLAAGATGELFF. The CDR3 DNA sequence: TGTGCCAGCAGCTTAGCTGCGGGAGCCACCGGGGAGCTGTTTTTT.